The 16 T cell receptor beta chains listed next were all sequenced from one sample in a study of early T cells in non-severe SARS-CoV-2 infection. TCRdb re-derived calls from the 5' RACE reads in MiXCR, one entry per CDR3 protein. The top ten hold roughly 1.2% of the sample, which has 61,000 or so distinct CDR3 sequences, approximately 12% seen once. Sequenced material: whole blood, taken at baseline. These receptor sequences come from an adult who was a healthcare worker with PCR-confirmed SARS-CoV-2 infection or an uninfected control (not recorded which). The donor label of this sample is uncertain.

Notes on this clonotype: One end of the junction fails to match germline, which may point to a read error. CDR3 sequence: CVSSPYWGEPDNEQFF. CDR3 DNA sequence: TGTGTCAGCAGCCCATACTGGGGGGAGCCAGACAATGAGCAGTTCTTC. V usage is TRBV2 and J usage is TRBJ2-1, with D possibly being TRBD2 (6 bases). CDR3 length: 16 residues. Germline CDR1 SNHLY, CDR2 FYNNEI.

There are a few counts of this clonotype. The chain uses TRBV27 and TRBJ2-7, with unresolved D. The germline V and J ends were trimmed by 8 bases and 5 bases, with 16 bases remaining between them. CDR1 is MNHEY and CDR2 is SMNVEV in the germline V gene (reference sequence). The CDR3 sequence is 13 residues long. CDR3 protein: CASGEGPLNEQYV. CDR3 nucleotide sequence: TGTGCCAGCGGTGAAGGGCCCTTAAACGAGCAGTACGTC.

The chain uses TRBV18 and TRBJ1-1; maybe TRBD1 (6 bases). The CDR3 totals 15 residues. The germline V and J ends were trimmed by 6 bases and 1 base, with 15 bases remaining between them. Looked up from germline, CDR1 is KGHSH and CDR2 is LQKENI. The chain's CDR3 is CASSPEGGSNTEAFF. The CDR3 coding sequence is TGTGCCAGCTCCCCAGAGGGGGGTTCGAACACTGAAGCTTTCTTT.

This clonotype appeared a few times. The chain combines TRBV14 with TRBJ2-5; D is undetermined. V dropped 0 bases and J dropped 4 bases, with 6 bases sitting between them. Germline CDR1 reads SGHDN; CDR2 reads FVKESK. The CDR3 is 13 residues long. In DNA, the CDR3 is TGTGCCAGCAGCCAAGATCGGGTAGAGACCCAGTACTTC. It codes for CASSQDRVETQYF.

This clonotype was observed at least ten times. This chain links TRBV27 with TRBJ2-3, with D perhaps TRBD1 or TRBD2 (5 bases each). Germline-derived CDR1 and CDR2 are MNHEY and SMNVEV (reference sequence). V was pared by 5 bases and J by 1 base, with 10 bases between. The CDR3 is made up of 14 amino acids. The CDR3 DNA sequence: TGTGCCAGCAGTGACCGGGACGGCACAGATACGCAGTATTTT. Protein product: CASSDRDGTDTQYF.

The chain couples TRBV7-9 to TRBJ1-4, with unresolved D. Germline V gene lookup returns CDR1 SEHNR and CDR2 FQNEAQ (reference sequence). The CDR3 has 12 residues. The V gene lost 6 bases and the J gene lost 7 bases, with 9 bases spanning the gap. The CDR3 DNA is TGTGCCAGCAGGCCCTTGGCTGAAAAACTGTTTTTT. Translation: CASRPLAEKLFF.

A few counts support this clonotype. The chain couples TRBV19 to TRBJ2-1; 11 positions match TRBD2. Looked up from germline, CDR1 is LNHDA and CDR2 is SQIVND (reference sequence). This CDR3 region has 15 residues. After removal of 3 bases from V and 5 bases from J, the junction contained 3 bases not matched to a gene. In DNA, the CDR3 is TGTGCCAGTAGTATCGGACTAGCGGGTAACAATGAGCAGTTCTTC. This codes for CASSIGLAGNNEQFF.

This clonotype was detected only a few times. The CDR3 region is CASSLTGGVGPDTQYF. CDR3 in DNA: TGTGCCAGCAGCTTAACGGGCGGTGTAGGCCCAGATACGCAGTATTTT. This chain connects TRBV7-3 to TRBJ2-3; D is uncertain. Germline CDR1 is SGHTA and CDR2 is FQGTGA. V was trimmed by 0 bases and J by 4 bases, leaving 14 bases between them. CDR3 length: 16 amino acids.

This clonotype was picked up a small number of times. V and J are TRBV19 and TRBJ2-2; 7 bases map to TRBD1. This CDR3 contains 14 residues. V lost 6 bases, J lost 4 bases, and 5 bases stayed unmatched. Germline assignment: CDR1 LNHDA and CDR2 SQIVND (reference sequence). CDR3 protein: CASRLQGSTGELFF. For the CDR3, the DNA is TGTGCCAGTAGGCTACAGGGGAGCACCGGGGAGCTGTTTTTT.

This clonotype was seen more than once but under ten times. The chain couples TRBV2 to TRBJ2-5; D possibly corresponds to TRBD1 (6 bases). The CDR3 length is 16 residues. The V end was cut by 0 bases, the J end by 2 bases, with 13 bases between. Looked up from germline, CDR1 is SNHLY and CDR2 is FYNNEI. This CDR3 is CASSEASWDKQETQYF. Here the CDR3 DNA reads TGTGCCAGCAGTGAAGCGAGTTGGGACAAACAAGAGACCCAGTACTTC.

This sequence joins TRBV7-2 and TRBJ2-2, with 11 bases fitting TRBD1. The germline V gene encodes CDR1 SGHTA and CDR2 FQGNSA. Trimming took 6 bases from V and 4 from J; bases not matched to a gene: 4. The length of the CDR3 is 15 residues. The CDR3 nucleotides read TGTGCCAGCAGAAAGGGGACAGGGGGCACCGGGGAGCTGTTTTTT. Translation gives CASRKGTGGTGELFF.

This clonotype has at least ten counts. The chain has TRBV27 and TRBJ1-1; D remains ambiguous. Deletions cut 7 bases from V and 3 bases from J, with 21 bases between. Germline V gene data show CDR1 as MNHEY and CDR2 as SMNVEV (reference sequence). The CDR3 is 16 residues long. Here the CDR3 reads CASKRGTLREDTEAFF. Written as DNA, the CDR3 is TGTGCCAGCAAACGGGGAACCCTAAGAGAGGACACTGAAGCTTTCTTT.

This clonotype was observed at least ten times. The gene calls are TRBV6-5 and TRBJ1-2; D is possibly TRBD1 (5 bases). CDR3 length: 16 amino acids. The germline V gene encodes CDR1 MNHEY and CDR2 SVGAGI. V was trimmed by 2 bases and J by 3 bases, leaving 16 bases between them. CDR3 amino acids: CASSYPLGGYHYGYTF. For the CDR3, the DNA is TGTGCCAGCAGTTACCCCTTGGGGGGGTATCACTATGGCTACACCTTC.

V usage is TRBV18 and J usage is TRBJ2-5; perhaps TRBD1 as D (6 bases). The V gene's germline CDR1 is KGHSH and CDR2 LQKENI. The CDR3 contains 14 residues. V lost 0 bases and J 4 bases, leaving 9 bases between the germline ends. CDR3: CASSPPGAGETQYF. Written as DNA, the CDR3 is TGTGCCAGCTCACCACCGGGGGCAGGAGAGACCCAGTACTTC.

This chain links TRBV2 with TRBJ1-5, with D tentatively TRBD1 (5 bases). This CDR3 has 15 residues. CDR1 is SNHLY, CDR2 FYNNEI, per germline. V lost 10 bases and J 0 bases, leaving 16 bases between the germline ends. This CDR3 reads CATNRDGYSNQPQHF. In DNA form, the CDR3 reads TGTGCCACCAACCGGGACGGGTATAGCAATCAGCCCCAGCATTTT.

This clonotype was seen a handful of times. The chain has TRBV9 and TRBJ2-3; D might be TRBD1 (6 bases). From germline, CDR1 is SGDLS and CDR2 YYNGEE. CDR3 length: 16 residues. V lost 2 bases, J lost 2 bases, and 15 bases lay in between. The CDR3 DNA reads TGTGCCAGCAGCGTTAGACCGGACAGAATCACAGATACGCAGTATTTT. It codes for CASSVRPDRITDTQYF.